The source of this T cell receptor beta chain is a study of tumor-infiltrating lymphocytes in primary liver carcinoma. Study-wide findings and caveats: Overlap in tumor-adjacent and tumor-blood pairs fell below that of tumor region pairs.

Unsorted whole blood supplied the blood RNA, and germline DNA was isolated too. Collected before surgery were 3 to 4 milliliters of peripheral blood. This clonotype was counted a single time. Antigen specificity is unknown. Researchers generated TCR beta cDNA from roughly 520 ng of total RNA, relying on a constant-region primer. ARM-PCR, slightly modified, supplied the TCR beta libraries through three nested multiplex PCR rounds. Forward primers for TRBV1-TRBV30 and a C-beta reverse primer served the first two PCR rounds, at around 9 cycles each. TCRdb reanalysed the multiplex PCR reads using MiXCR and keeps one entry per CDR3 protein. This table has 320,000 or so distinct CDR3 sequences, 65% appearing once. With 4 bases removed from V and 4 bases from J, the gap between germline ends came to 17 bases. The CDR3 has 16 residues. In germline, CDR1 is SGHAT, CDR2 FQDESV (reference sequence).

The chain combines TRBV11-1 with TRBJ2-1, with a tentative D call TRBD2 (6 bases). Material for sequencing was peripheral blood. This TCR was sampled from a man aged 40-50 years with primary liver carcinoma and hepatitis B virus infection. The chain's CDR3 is CASSSRRDFLYNEQFF. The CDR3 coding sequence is TGTGCCAGCAGCTCACGAAGGGACTTCCTATACAATGAGCAGTTCTTC.